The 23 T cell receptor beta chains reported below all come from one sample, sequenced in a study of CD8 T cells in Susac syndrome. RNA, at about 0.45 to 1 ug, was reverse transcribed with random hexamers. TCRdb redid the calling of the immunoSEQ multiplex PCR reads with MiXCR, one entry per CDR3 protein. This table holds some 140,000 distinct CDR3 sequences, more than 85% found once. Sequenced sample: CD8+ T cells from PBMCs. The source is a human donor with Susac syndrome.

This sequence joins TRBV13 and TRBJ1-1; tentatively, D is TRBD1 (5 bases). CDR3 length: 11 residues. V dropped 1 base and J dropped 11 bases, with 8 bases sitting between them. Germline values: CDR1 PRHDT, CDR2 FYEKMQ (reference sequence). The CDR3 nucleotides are TGTGCCAGCAGCTTAGAAGGGGTGGCTTTCTTT. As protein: CASSLEGVAFF.

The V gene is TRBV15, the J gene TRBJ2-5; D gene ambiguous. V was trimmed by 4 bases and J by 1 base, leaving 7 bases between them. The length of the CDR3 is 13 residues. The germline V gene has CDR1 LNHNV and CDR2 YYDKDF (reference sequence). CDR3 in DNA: TGTGCCACCAGCAAGGGTAGCCAAGAGACCCAGTACTTC. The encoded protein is CATSKGSQETQYF.

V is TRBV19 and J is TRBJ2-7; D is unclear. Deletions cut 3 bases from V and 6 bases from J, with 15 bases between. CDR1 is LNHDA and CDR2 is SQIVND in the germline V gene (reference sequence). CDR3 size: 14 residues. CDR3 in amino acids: CASSILASSSEQYF. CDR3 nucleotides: TGTGCCAGTAGTATCTTAGCCAGTTCATCCGAGCAGTACTTC.

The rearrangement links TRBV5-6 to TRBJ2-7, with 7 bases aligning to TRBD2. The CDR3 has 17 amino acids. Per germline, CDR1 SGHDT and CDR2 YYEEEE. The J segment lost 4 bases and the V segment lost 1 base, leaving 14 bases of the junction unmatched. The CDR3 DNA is TGTGCCAGCAGCTTGCTCTTCGATAAGGCGGGAGCGTACGAGCAGTACTTC. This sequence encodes CASSLLFDKAGAYEQYF.

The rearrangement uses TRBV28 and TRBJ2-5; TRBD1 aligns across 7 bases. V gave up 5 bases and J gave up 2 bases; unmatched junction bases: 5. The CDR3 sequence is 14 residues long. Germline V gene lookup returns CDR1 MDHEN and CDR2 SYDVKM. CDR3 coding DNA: TGTGCCAGCAGTCAACCAGGGGGTCAAGAGACCCAGTACTTC. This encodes CASSQPGGQETQYF.

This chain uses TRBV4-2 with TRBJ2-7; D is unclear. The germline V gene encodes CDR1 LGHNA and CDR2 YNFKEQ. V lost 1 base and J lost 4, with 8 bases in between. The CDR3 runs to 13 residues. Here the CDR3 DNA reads TGTGCCAGCAGCCAAGCGACCCGGTACGAGCAGTACTTC. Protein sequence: CASSQATRYEQYF.

In nucleotides, the CDR3 is TGTGCCAGCAGTCCGAGCGGGACCGGGGAGCTGTTTTTT. Translated, it gives CASSPSGTGELFF. The chain combines TRBV14 with TRBJ2-2; D may be TRBD2 (6 bases). V gave up 6 bases and J gave up 5 bases, with 10 bases separating them. Germline V gives CDR1 SGHDN, CDR2 FVKESK. This CDR3 spans 13 amino acids.

In nucleotides, the CDR3 is TGTGCCAGCAGCTCCCCATCCACCGGGGAGCTGTTTTTT. It is translated as CASSSPSTGELFF. This chain uses TRBV9 with TRBJ2-2; D remains unclear. The CDR3 extends over 13 amino acids. Between the trimmed V and J ends, which lost 4 bases and 4 bases, there was a span of 8 bases. CDR1 and CDR2 from the germline V gene are SGDLS and YYNGEE.

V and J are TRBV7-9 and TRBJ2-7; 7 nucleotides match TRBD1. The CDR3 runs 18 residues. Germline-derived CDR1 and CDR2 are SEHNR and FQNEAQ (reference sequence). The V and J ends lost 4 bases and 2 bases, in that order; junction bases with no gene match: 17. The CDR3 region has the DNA TGTGCCAGCAGCTCACCGCCGACAGGGAAAGAAGTAACCTACGAGCAGTACTTC. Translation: CASSSPPTGKEVTYEQYF.

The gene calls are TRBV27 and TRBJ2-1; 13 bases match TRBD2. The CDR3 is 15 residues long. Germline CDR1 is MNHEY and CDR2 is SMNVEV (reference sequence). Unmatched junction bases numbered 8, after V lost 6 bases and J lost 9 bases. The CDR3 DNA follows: TGTGCCAGCAGCCTCACTAGCGGGAGGGCCGGTGAGCAGTTCTTC. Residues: CASSLTSGRAGEQFF.

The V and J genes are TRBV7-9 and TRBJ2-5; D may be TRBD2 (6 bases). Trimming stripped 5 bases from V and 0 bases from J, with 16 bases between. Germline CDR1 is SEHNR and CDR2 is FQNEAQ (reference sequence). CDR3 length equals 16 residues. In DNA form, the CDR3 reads TGTGCCAGCAGCCCCCCGGGACGGGAGTACCAAGAGACCCAGTACTTC. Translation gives CASSPPGREYQETQYF.

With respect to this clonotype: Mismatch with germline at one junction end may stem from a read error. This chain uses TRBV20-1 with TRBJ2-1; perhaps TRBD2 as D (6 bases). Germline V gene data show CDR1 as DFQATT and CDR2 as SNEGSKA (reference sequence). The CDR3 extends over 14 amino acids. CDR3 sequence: CSALRDSSNNEQFF. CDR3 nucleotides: TGCAGTGCCCTCCGGGACTCCTCCAACAATGAGCAGTTCTTC.

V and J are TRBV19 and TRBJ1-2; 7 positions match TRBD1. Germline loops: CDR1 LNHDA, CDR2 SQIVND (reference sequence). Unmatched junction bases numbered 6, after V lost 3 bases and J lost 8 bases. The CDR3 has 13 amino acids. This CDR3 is CASSMEGAQGYTF. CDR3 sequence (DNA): TGTGCCAGTAGTATGGAGGGGGCTCAAGGCTACACCTTC.

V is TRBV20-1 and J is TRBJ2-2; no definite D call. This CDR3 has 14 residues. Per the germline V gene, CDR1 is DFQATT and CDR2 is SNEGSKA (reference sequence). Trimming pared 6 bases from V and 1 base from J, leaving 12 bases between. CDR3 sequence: CSAPETLNTGELFF. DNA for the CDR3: TGCAGTGCCCCAGAAACATTGAACACCGGGGAGCTGTTTTTT.

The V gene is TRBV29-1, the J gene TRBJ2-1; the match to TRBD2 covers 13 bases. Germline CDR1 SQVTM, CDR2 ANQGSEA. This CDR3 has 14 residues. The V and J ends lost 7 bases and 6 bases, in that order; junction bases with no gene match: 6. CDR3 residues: CSAERTSGGNEQFF. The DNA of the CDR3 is TGCAGCGCCGAGCGGACTAGCGGGGGCAATGAGCAGTTCTTC.

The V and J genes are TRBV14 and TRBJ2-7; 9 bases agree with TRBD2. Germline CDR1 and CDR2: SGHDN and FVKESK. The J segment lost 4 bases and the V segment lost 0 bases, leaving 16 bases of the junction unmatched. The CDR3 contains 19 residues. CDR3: CASSQDLSNGAGGWYEQYF. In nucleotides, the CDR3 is TGTGCCAGCAGCCAAGATCTCTCTAATGGAGCGGGAGGCTGGTACGAGCAGTACTTC.

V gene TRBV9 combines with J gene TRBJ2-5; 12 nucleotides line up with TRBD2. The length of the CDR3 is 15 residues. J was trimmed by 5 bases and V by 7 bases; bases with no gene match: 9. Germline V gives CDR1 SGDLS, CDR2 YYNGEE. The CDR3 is CASGRLAGAGETQYF. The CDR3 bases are TGTGCCAGCGGAAGACTAGCGGGAGCCGGGGAGACCCAGTACTTC.

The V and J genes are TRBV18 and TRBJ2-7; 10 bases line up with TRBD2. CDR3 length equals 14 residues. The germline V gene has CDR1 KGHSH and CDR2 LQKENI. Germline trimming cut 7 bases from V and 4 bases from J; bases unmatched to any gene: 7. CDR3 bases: TGTGCCAGCTGGGCTAGCGGGAGTTCTTACGAGCAGTACTTC. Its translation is CASWASGSSYEQYF.

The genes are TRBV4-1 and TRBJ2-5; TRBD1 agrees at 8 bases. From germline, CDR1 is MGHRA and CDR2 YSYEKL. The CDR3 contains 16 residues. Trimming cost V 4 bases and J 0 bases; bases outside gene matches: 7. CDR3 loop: CASSPPKQGDQETQYF. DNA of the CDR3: TGCGCCAGCAGCCCCCCCAAACAGGGGGACCAAGAGACCCAGTACTTC.

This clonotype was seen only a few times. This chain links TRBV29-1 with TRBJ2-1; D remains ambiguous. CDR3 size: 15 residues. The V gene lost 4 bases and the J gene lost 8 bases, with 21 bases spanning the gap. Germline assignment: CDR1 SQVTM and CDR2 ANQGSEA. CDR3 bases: TGCAGCGTTGTCACCTCCGCCCGGTTATTAGATGAGCAGTTCTTC. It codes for CSVVTSARLLDEQFF.

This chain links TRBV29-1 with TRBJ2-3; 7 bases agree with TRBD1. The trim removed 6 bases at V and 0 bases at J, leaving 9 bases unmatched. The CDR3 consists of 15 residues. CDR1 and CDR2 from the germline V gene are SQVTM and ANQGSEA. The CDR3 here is CSVVGTATSTDTQYF. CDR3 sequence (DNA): TGCAGCGTCGTCGGGACAGCAACTAGCACAGATACGCAGTATTTT.

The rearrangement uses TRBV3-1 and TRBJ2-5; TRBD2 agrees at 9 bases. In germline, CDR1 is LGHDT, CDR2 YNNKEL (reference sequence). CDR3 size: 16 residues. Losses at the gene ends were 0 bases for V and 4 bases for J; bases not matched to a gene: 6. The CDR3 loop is CASSQEPSGMGETQYF. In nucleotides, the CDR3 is TGTGCCAGCAGCCAAGAACCTAGCGGGATGGGAGAGACCCAGTACTTC.

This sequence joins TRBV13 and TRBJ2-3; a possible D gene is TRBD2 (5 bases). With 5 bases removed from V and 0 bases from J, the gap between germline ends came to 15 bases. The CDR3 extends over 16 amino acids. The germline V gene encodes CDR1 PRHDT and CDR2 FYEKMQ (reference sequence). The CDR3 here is CASSTRGGPSTDTQYF. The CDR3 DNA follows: TGTGCCAGCAGCACCCGTGGAGGACCTAGCACAGATACGCAGTATTTT.